The rows below give T cell receptor beta chains drawn from one sample of a study of brain metastases from non-small cell lung cancer. Profiled with immunoSEQ multiplex PCR; TCRdb holds only in-frame clones, not every one. Of more than 2,000 clones listed, approximately 85% are singletons. Material for sequencing was primary lung tumor tissue. These receptors came from a donor at least 40 years old with non-small cell lung cancer. CDR3s include the opening cysteine and the closing phenylalanine or tryptophan. The order of the fields is V gene, clone size, J gene, D gene, CDR3 protein, CDR3 DNA. The D gene is left open where the match is weak. Not all rows give a size; the values are once, few, many and, for expanded clones, a class.

V gene: TRBV13; clone size: few; J gene: TRBJ2-7; D gene: TRBD1; CDR3 protein: CASSSSRQGSNEQYF; CDR3 DNA: TGTGCCAGCAGCTCCTCTCGACAGGGGAGTAACGAGCAGTACTTC
V gene: TRBV19; clone size: .; J gene: TRBJ2-3; D gene: .; CDR3 protein: CASKTRQEGLIDTQYF; CDR3 DNA: TGTGCCAGTAAAACTAGGCAGGAGGGCCTTATAGATACGCAGTATTTT
V gene: TRBV5-1; clone size: .; J gene: TRBJ2-3; D gene: .; CDR3 protein: CASRTSTDTQYF; CDR3 DNA: TGCGCCAGTCGAACAAGCACAGATACGCAGTATTTT
V gene: TRBV6-9; clone size: .; J gene: TRBJ1-6; D gene: .; CDR3 protein: CASSSGPYNSPLHF; CDR3 DNA: TGTGCCAGCAGTTCCGGGCCCTATAATTCACCCCTCCACTTT
V gene: TRBV30; clone size: .; J gene: TRBJ1-5; D gene: .; CDR3 protein: CAWSENPPGPVNQPQHF; CDR3 DNA: TGTGCCTGGAGTGAAAACCCGCCGGGGCCTGTCAATCAGCCCCAGCATTTT
V gene: TRBV7-2; clone size: .; J gene: TRBJ1-2; D gene: TRBD1; CDR3 protein: CASSLGNRGSRGYTF; CDR3 DNA: TGTGCCAGCAGCTTAGGCAACAGGGGTTCGAGAGGCTACACCTTC
V gene: TRBV5-5; clone size: .; J gene: TRBJ2-2; D gene: .; CDR3 protein: CASSASGISNGELFF; CDR3 DNA: TGTGCCAGCAGCGCGTCCGGGATATCCAACGGGGAGCTGTTTTTT
V gene: TRBV9; clone size: once; J gene: TRBJ2-1; D gene: .; CDR3 protein: CASSVGVSSYNEQFF; CDR3 DNA: TGTGCCAGCAGCGTAGGGGTAAGCTCCTACAATGAGCAGTTCTTC
V gene: TRBV21-1; clone size: .; J gene: TRBJ2-7; D gene: .; CDR3 protein: CASSKIGRTGLAGPGEQYF; CDR3 DNA: TGTGCCAGCAGCAAAATCGGAAGGACGGGACTAGCGGGCCCCGGCGAGCAGTACTTC
V gene: TRBV19; clone size: once; J gene: TRBJ2-1; D gene: TRBD2; CDR3 protein: CASSTLSGLSYNKQFF; CDR3 DNA: TGTGCCAGTAGTACCCTTAGCGGGTTGTCCTACAATAAGCAGTTCTTC
V gene: TRBV9; clone size: .; J gene: TRBJ2-4; D gene: .; CDR3 protein: CASSVGGSRLGNIQYF; CDR3 DNA: TGTGCCAGCAGCGTAGGGGGTTCGCGACTAGGGAACATTCAGTACTTC
V gene: TRBV16; clone size: .; J gene: TRBJ2-7; D gene: .; CDR3 protein: CASSLNSLTGQYF; CDR3 DNA: TGTGCCAGCAGCCTTAACTCCTTGACGGGGCAGTACTTC
V gene: TRBV6-5; clone size: .; J gene: TRBJ1-6; D gene: TRBD1; CDR3 protein: CASSYDRGSPLHF; CDR3 DNA: TGTGCCAGCAGTTACGACAGGGGTTCACCCCTCCACTTT
V gene: TRBV23-1; clone size: once; J gene: TRBJ1-1; D gene: .; CDR3 protein: CASSHRNRTEAFF; CDR3 DNA: TGCGCCAGCAGTCATCGAAATCGGACTGAAGCTTTCTTT
V gene: TRBV7-9; clone size: .; J gene: TRBJ2-1; D gene: .; CDR3 protein: CASSLPSHNEQFF; CDR3 DNA: TGTGCCAGCAGCTTACCCTCACACAATGAGCAGTTCTTC
V gene: TRBV7-7; clone size: .; J gene: TRBJ2-7; D gene: .; CDR3 protein: CASSLEVEATALTEQYF; CDR3 DNA: TGTGCTAGCAGCTTAGAGGTGGAAGCTACAGCCCTCACCGAGCAGTACTTC
V gene: TRBV11-1; clone size: .; J gene: TRBJ2-4; D gene: TRBD1; CDR3 protein: CASSLTQGAFKNIQYF; CDR3 DNA: TGTGCCAGCAGCTTAACCCAGGGGGCGTTCAAAAACATTCAGTACTTC
V gene: TRBV19; clone size: .; J gene: TRBJ2-7; D gene: TRBD1; CDR3 protein: CASGRGPPYEQYF; CDR3 DNA: TGTGCCAGTGGAAGGGGGCCCCCCTACGAGCAGTACTTC
V gene: TRBV6-6; clone size: few; J gene: TRBJ2-2; D gene: TRBD1; CDR3 protein: CASSYSTGIGGELFF; CDR3 DNA: TGTGCCAGCAGTTACTCGACAGGGATAGGCGGGGAGCTGTTTTTT
V gene: TRBV4-1; clone size: .; J gene: TRBJ2-3; D gene: TRBD2; CDR3 protein: CASSQKVPGLAGEDASQYF; CDR3 DNA: TGCGCCAGCAGCCAAAAGGTTCCGGGACTAGCGGGAGAAGATGCTTCGCAGTATTTT
V gene: TRBV11-3; clone size: .; J gene: TRBJ2-3; D gene: TRBD2; CDR3 protein: CASSPNHGLAGGPPDTQYF; CDR3 DNA: TGTGCCAGCAGCCCGAACCACGGACTAGCGGGAGGGCCCCCAGATACGCAGTATTTT
V gene: TRBV14; clone size: .; J gene: TRBJ1-2; D gene: TRBD1; CDR3 protein: CASSHPGQGGNGYTF; CDR3 DNA: TGTGCCAGCAGCCATCCTGGACAGGGAGGGAATGGCTACACCTTC
V gene: TRBV14; clone size: .; J gene: TRBJ2-1; D gene: .; CDR3 protein: CASSQDQRSYNEQFF; CDR3 DNA: TGTGCCAGCAGCCAGGACCAGAGGAGCTACAATGAGCAGTTCTTC
V gene: TRBV12-3/TRBV12-4; clone size: .; J gene: TRBJ2-7; D gene: .; CDR3 protein: CASSFQGNGEQYF; CDR3 DNA: TGTGCCAGCAGTTTTCAGGGGAATGGCGAGCAGTACTTC
V gene: TRBV12-3/TRBV12-4; clone size: .; J gene: TRBJ1-1; D gene: .; CDR3 protein: CASSLQGYTEAFF; CDR3 DNA: TGTGCCAGCAGTTTACAAGGGTACACTGAAGCTTTCTTT
V gene: TRBV4-2; clone size: .; J gene: TRBJ2-2; D gene: .; CDR3 protein: CASSQLANTGELFF; CDR3 DNA: TGTGCCAGCAGCCAACTCGCGAACACCGGGGAGCTGTTTTTT
V gene: TRBV2; clone size: .; J gene: TRBJ2-3; D gene: TRBD2; CDR3 protein: CASSDSGLAGADTQYF; CDR3 DNA: TGTGCCAGCAGTGATTCGGGACTAGCGGGAGCAGATACGCAGTATTTT
V gene: TRBV2; clone size: .; J gene: TRBJ2-1; D gene: .; CDR3 protein: CASSEVGDEQFF; CDR3 DNA: TGTGCCAGCAGTGAAGTAGGAGATGAGCAGTTCTTC
V gene: TRBV5-1; clone size: .; J gene: TRBJ2-2; D gene: TRBD1; CDR3 protein: CASSLGTGRNTGELFF; CDR3 DNA: TGCGCCAGCAGCTTGGGGACAGGGCGTAACACCGGGGAGCTGTTTTTT
V gene: TRBV19; clone size: .; J gene: TRBJ2-3; D gene: TRBD2; CDR3 protein: CASKTRREGLIDTQYF; CDR3 DNA: TGTGCCAGTAAAACTAGGCGGGAGGGCCTTATAGATACGCAGTATTTT
V gene: TRBV2; clone size: .; J gene: TRBJ2-7; D gene: .; CDR3 protein: CASSETAGEQYF; CDR3 DNA: TGTGCCAGCAGTGAGACTGCTGGCGAGCAGTACTTC
V gene: TRBV2; clone size: .; J gene: TRBJ2-2; D gene: TRBD2; CDR3 protein: CASKGLAGVGGELFF; CDR3 DNA: TGTGCCAGCAAGGGACTAGCGGGAGTAGGGGGGGAGCTGTTTTTT
V gene: TRBV6-5; clone size: .; J gene: TRBJ1-2; D gene: .; CDR3 protein: CASRRQSNNYYGYTF; CDR3 DNA: TGTGCCAGCCGTCGACAGAGCAATAACTACTATGGCTACACCTTC
V gene: TRBV14; clone size: .; J gene: TRBJ1-2; D gene: .; CDR3 protein: CASSQAGVHGYTF; CDR3 DNA: TGTGCCAGCAGCCAAGCAGGGGTTCATGGCTACACCTTC
V gene: TRBV29-1; clone size: .; J gene: TRBJ2-7; D gene: .; CDR3 protein: CSANWGEQYF; CDR3 DNA: TGCAGCGCCAATTGGGGCGAGCAGTACTTC
V gene: TRBV6-6; clone size: .; J gene: TRBJ1-5; D gene: TRBD1; CDR3 protein: CASSPSGQGETNQPQHF; CDR3 DNA: TGTGCCAGCAGTCCGTCAGGACAGGGGGAGACCAATCAGCCCCAGCATTTT
V gene: TRBV6-6; clone size: .; J gene: TRBJ2-5; D gene: .; CDR3 protein: CASSYWEHAETQYF; CDR3 DNA: TGTGCCAGCAGTTACTGGGAGCACGCAGAGACCCAGTACTTC
V gene: TRBV7-2; clone size: .; J gene: TRBJ2-6; D gene: .; CDR3 protein: CASSLEGGRRGSGANVLTF; CDR3 DNA: TGTGCCAGCAGCTTAGAGGGGGGAAGGAGAGGCTCTGGGGCCAACGTCCTGACTTTC
V gene: TRBV11-3; clone size: .; J gene: TRBJ2-5; D gene: .; CDR3 protein: CASSLGNGKETQYF; CDR3 DNA: TGTGCCAGCAGCTTAGGCAACGGCAAAGAGACCCAGTACTTC
V gene: TRBV19; clone size: .; J gene: TRBJ1-6; D gene: .; CDR3 protein: CASRPGGNSPLHF; CDR3 DNA: TGTGCCAGTAGGCCCGGGGGTAATTCACCCCTCCACTTT
V gene: TRBV9; clone size: few; J gene: TRBJ2-5; D gene: TRBD2; CDR3 protein: CASSLGLAGGEETQYF; CDR3 DNA: TGTGCCAGCAGCTTGGGACTAGCGGGAGGGGAGGAGACCCAGTACTTC
V gene: TRBV11-3; clone size: .; J gene: TRBJ2-5; D gene: .; CDR3 protein: CASSLRAAGKQETQYF; CDR3 DNA: TGTGCCAGCAGCTTAAGAGCGGCAGGGAAACAAGAAACCCAGTACTTC
V gene: TRBV27; clone size: .; J gene: TRBJ2-7; D gene: .; CDR3 protein: CASSRTGTLNEQYF; CDR3 DNA: TGTGCCAGCAGCCGAACCGGGACATTAAACGAGCAGTACTTC
V gene: TRBV7-2; clone size: few; J gene: TRBJ2-7; D gene: .; CDR3 protein: CASSFSPSGPSYEQYF; CDR3 DNA: TGTGCCAGCAGCTTTTCTCCGTCAGGCCCGTCCTACGAGCAGTACTTC
V gene: TRBV6-5; clone size: .; J gene: TRBJ2-5; D gene: .; CDR3 protein: CASSSWADQETQYF; CDR3 DNA: TGTGCCAGCAGTTCGTGGGCAGACCAAGAGACCCAGTACTTC
V gene: TRBV5-1; clone size: .; J gene: TRBJ2-2; D gene: TRBD2; CDR3 protein: CASSLEAGETGELFF; CDR3 DNA: TGCGCCAGCAGCTTGGAAGCGGGAGAAACCGGGGAGCTGTTTTTT
V gene: TRBV6-5; clone size: once; J gene: TRBJ1-6; D gene: .; CDR3 protein: CASSSGPYNSPLHF; CDR3 DNA: TGTGCCAGCAGTTCCGGGCCCTATAATTCACCCCTCCACTTT
V gene: TRBV5-1; clone size: .; J gene: TRBJ1-1; D gene: .; CDR3 protein: CASSLEQSTEAFF; CDR3 DNA: TGCGCCAGCAGCTTGGAGCAGAGCACTGAAGCTTTCTTT
V gene: TRBV5-1; clone size: few; J gene: TRBJ2-5; D gene: TRBD1; CDR3 protein: CASSSIQGLEETQYF; CDR3 DNA: TGCGCCAGCAGCTCGATACAGGGGCTTGAAGAGACCCAGTACTTC
V gene: TRBV30; clone size: .; J gene: TRBJ1-5; D gene: .; CDR3 protein: CAWELPGRPQHF; CDR3 DNA: TGTGCCTGGGAACTTCCGGGAAGGCCCCAGCATTTT
V gene: TRBV4-1; clone size: .; J gene: TRBJ1-6; D gene: .; CDR3 protein: CASSQETSSYNSPLHF; CDR3 DNA: TGCGCCAGCAGCCAAGAAACGAGCTCCTATAATTCACCCCTCCACTTT
V gene: TRBV3-1/TRBV3-2; clone size: .; J gene: TRBJ1-1; D gene: .; CDR3 protein: CASSRVANTEAFF; CDR3 DNA: TGTGCCAGCAGCCGGGTCGCGAACACTGAAGCTTTCTTT
V gene: TRBV4-1; clone size: .; J gene: TRBJ2-5; D gene: TRBD1; CDR3 protein: CASSQLPPGQGPRREETQYF; CDR3 DNA: TGCGCCAGTAGCCAACTTCCCCCGGGACAGGGGCCACGAAGGGAAGAGACCCAGTACTTC